This T cell receptor (beta chain) was identified during a study of post-analysis software for immune sequencing data. Points from the study as a whole: TRBV5-6, TRBV5-1 and TRBV20-1 belonged to a set of about five TRBV segments that were more frequent in patients than controls.

Sequencing libraries made from TCR beta cDNA carried unique molecular identifiers. One entry per CDR3 protein results from TCRdb running MiXCR on the PCR reads. Found here are about 400,000 distinct CDR3 sequences, roughly 35% of them singletons; the top ten hold around an eighth. Details on this clonotype: What it binds is not known.

The CDR3 spans 13 residues. Germline V CDR1 and CDR2: MNHNS, SASEGT. The chain combines TRBV6-1 with TRBJ2-4; D is uncertain. Judging by the DNA end, TRBJ2-7 fits better; the J call may be wrong. This clonotype originated in a girl aged 10 to 17 with multiple sclerosis. Sequencing was done on a sample of blood. The CDR3 region is CASSVEGWYEQYF. DNA for the CDR3: TGTGCCAGCAGTGTAGAAGGCTGGTACGAGCAGTACTTC.